These T cell receptor beta chains were read from a single sample in a study of blood T cell repertoires in COVID-19. Repertoires were generated with immunoSEQ multiplex PCR, while TCRdb's copy carries only in-frame clones and drops some. The data show 200,000 to 250,000 clones, approximately 85% seen once. The source material was PBMCs or T cells enriched from blood (not recorded which). The receptor set was obtained from a woman between 50 and 59 years old with acute COVID-19. Both conserved end residues are part of each CDR3. The D gene is left open where the match is weak. Size is omitted from some rows. Given values are once, few, many or a class for expanded clones.

d_call | clone_size | j_call | v_call | cdr3_aa | cdr3_nt
TRBD1 | . | TRBJ1-1 | TRBV9 | CASSRRWGQTEAFF | TGTGCCAGCAGCCGTAGATGGGGACAGACTGAAGCTTTCTTT
. | few | TRBJ1-3 | TRBV5-1 | CASRDTSSGNTIYF | TGCGCCAGCCGGGACACCTCCTCTGGAAACACCATATATTTT
TRBD1 | . | TRBJ2-1 | TRBV30 | CAWKGNTGGLTAKYNEQFF | TGTGCCTGGAAGGGGAATACAGGGGGGCTTACAGCTAAATACAATGAGCAGTTCTTC
TRBD1 | . | TRBJ1-2 | TRBV6-1 | CASSERQGALNGYTF | TGTGCCAGCAGTGAGAGACAGGGGGCGTTAAATGGCTACACCTTC
. | . | TRBJ1-2 | TRBV5-1 | CASSFNPGVNYGYTF | TGCGCCAGCAGCTTCAATCCAGGGGTAAACTATGGCTACACCTTC
. | . | TRBJ2-7 | TRBV7-9 | CASSLPGFPDYEQYF | TGTGCCAGCAGCTTACCAGGGTTCCCGGACTACGAGCAGTACTTC
. | . | TRBJ1-4 | TRBV7-9 | CASSLEARQHEKLFF | TGTGCCAGCAGCTTAGAGGCCAGGCAGCATGAAAAACTGTTTTTT
. | . | TRBJ1-1 | TRBV7-9 | CASSLDAGTEAFF | TGTGCCAGCAGCTTAGATGCGGGAACTGAAGCTTTCTTT
TRBD1 | . | TRBJ1-2 | TRBV5-1 | CASSSGQGDYGYTF | TGCGCCAGCAGCTCGGGACAGGGAGACTATGGCTACACCTTC
TRBD1 | . | TRBJ1-1 | TRBV19 | CASSEGTGLSTEAFF | TGTGCCAGTAGTGAAGGGACAGGGTTGAGCACTGAAGCTTTCTTT
. | . | TRBJ1-5 | TRBV7-9 | CASSLMGASQPQHF | TGTGCCAGCAGCTTAATGGGCGCAAGTCAGCCCCAGCATTTT
TRBD2 | . | TRBJ2-3 | TRBV5-1 | CASSLAGGATDTQYF | TGCGCCAGCAGCTTGGCCGGGGGGGCAACAGATACGCAGTATTTT
TRBD1 | . | TRBJ2-7 | TRBV19 | CASSRDRGSYEQYF | TGTGCCAGTAGTAGGGACAGGGGATCCTACGAGCAGTACTTC
. | . | TRBJ1-1 | TRBV7-2 | CASSLEGLQGIWTEAFF | TGTGCCAGCAGCTTAGAGGGCCTACAGGGAATTTGGACTGAAGCTTTCTTT